This TCR beta chain originates from a study of blood T cell repertoires in COVID-19. Overall study: Samples came from the United States, Italy and Spain, spanning acute and convalescent COVID-19. Sample material is recorded as cDNA or gDNA derived from T cells, B-cell-depleted T cells, or PBMCs.

Trimming took 5 bases from V and 2 from J; bases not matched to a gene: 12. The V gene's germline CDR1 is KGHDR and CDR2 SFDVKD. This CDR3 contains 19 residues. Methods used by the authors: The authors estimated nucleated cell counts from reference gene primer amplification. The assay was immunoSEQ multiplex PCR, and TCRdb's table has in-frame clones only and misses some. That table is the source of V, J and clone size, and D and trimming were worked out from the DNA. There are about 210,000 clones in the sample; about 90% occur only once, and 0.95% to 1.5% lies in the top ten. Sample: peripheral blood. V is TRBV24-1 and J is TRBJ2-3; 13 bases agree with TRBD2. This clonotype was obtained from a man aged 30-40 years with acute or convalescent COVID-19. CDR3: CATSGRTSGSMKLTDTQYF. The CDR3 coding sequence is TGTGCCACCAGTGGAAGGACTAGCGGGAGTATGAAGCTCACAGATACGCAGTATTTT.